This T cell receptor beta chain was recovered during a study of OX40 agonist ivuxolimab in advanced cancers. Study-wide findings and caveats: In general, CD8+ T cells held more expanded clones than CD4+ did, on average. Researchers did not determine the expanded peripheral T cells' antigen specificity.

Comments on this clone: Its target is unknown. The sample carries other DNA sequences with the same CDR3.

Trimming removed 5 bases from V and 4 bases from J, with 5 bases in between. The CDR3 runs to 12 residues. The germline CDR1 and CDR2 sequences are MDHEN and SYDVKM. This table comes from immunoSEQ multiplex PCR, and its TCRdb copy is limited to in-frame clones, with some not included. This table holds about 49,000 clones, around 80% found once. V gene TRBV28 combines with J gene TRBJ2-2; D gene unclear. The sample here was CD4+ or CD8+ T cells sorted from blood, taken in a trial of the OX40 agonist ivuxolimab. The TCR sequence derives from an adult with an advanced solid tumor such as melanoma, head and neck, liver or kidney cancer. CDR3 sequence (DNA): TGTGCCAGCAGTACACCCACCGGGGAGCTGTTTTTT. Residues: CASSTPTGELFF.